Each of the 10 T cell receptor beta chains below was sequenced from the same sample in a study of Ad26.COV2.S vaccination and SARS-CoV-2 variants. Sequenced by immunoSEQ multiplex PCR; TCRdb stores in-frame clones only, minus some. The sample yields about 350,000 clones, just over 90% seen once. This sample comprised peripheral blood, obtained after recovery from COVID-19. The receptors derive from a human donor who had recovered from COVID-19.

The genes are TRBV13 and TRBJ1-2; the D gene is possibly TRBD1 (6 bases). There are 18 residues in the CDR3. V lost 5 bases and J lost 0, with 22 bases in between. CDR1 and CDR2 (germline): PRHDT, FYEKMQ (reference sequence). Written as DNA, the CDR3 is TGTGCCAGCAGCCGCCGGGACAATCTGAATGCGGCTAACTATGGCTACACCTTC. Its protein product is CASSRRDNLNAANYGYTF.

V usage is TRBV11-2 and J usage is TRBJ1-4; D is uncertain. V was cut by 3 bases and J by 8 bases, with 13 bases left in between. CDR1 is SGHAT and CDR2 is FQNNGV in the germline V gene. CDR3 length equals 14 residues. The CDR3 spells CASSFEVADEKLFF. CDR3 nucleotides: TGTGCCAGCAGCTTTGAGGTTGCGGACGAAAAACTGTTTTTT.

The chain employs TRBV3-1 (or the pseudogene TRBV3-2) and TRBJ2-7, with TRBD2 matching 9 bases. From germline, CDR1 is LGHDT and CDR2 YNNKEL (reference sequence). V trimming: 6 bases; J trimming: 3 bases; junction bases outside the gene matches: 6. This CDR3 is built from 14 residues. The CDR3 bases are TGTGCCAGCAGTCTTGGGACTAGCAGCTACGAGCAGTACTTC. Protein: CASSLGTSSYEQYF.

This clone was observed a single time. The gene calls are TRBV7-2 and TRBJ1-6; D is undetermined. The CDR3 has 16 amino acids. The germline CDR1 and CDR2 sequences are SGHTA and FQGNSA. The V gene lost 5 bases and the J gene lost 10 bases, with 21 bases spanning the gap. The CDR3 DNA follows: TGTGCCAGCAGCCCCCTTAACATCCCTGGCCGGTCACCCCTCCACTTT. Translation: CASSPLNIPGRSPLHF.

The chain couples TRBV12-3 or TRBV12-4 to TRBJ1-2; 7 positions match TRBD1. The CDR3 spans 12 residues. The V gene end was trimmed by 7 bases and the J gene end by 2 bases; junction bases not matched to a gene: 1. CDR3 sequence reads: CASTTGNYGYTF. The CDR3 DNA follows: TGTGCCAGCACGACAGGGAACTATGGCTACACCTTC.

V gene TRBV2 combines with J gene TRBJ1-4; D might be TRBD1 (6 bases). The CDR3 runs to 14 residues. Per the germline V gene, CDR1 is SNHLY and CDR2 is FYNNEI. Trimming took 6 bases from V and 0 from J, leaving 8 bases between them. The chain's CDR3 is CASRDSSTNEKLFF. In DNA form, the CDR3 reads TGTGCCAGCAGGGACAGTTCAACTAATGAAAAACTGTTTTTT.

The genes are TRBV6-5 and TRBJ1-1; 7 bases agree with TRBD1. The CDR3 is made up of 13 amino acids. V lost 6 bases and J lost 5; bases outside the gene matches: 6. Germline CDR1 is MNHEY and CDR2 is SVGAGI. The DNA for the CDR3 is TGTGCCAGCAGCCAGTCAGGGGGAACTGAAGCTTTCTTT. This codes for CASSQSGGTEAFF.

The chain employs TRBV5-1 and TRBJ2-3, with D unresolved. This CDR3 spans 13 amino acids. V lost 4 bases, J lost 4 bases, and 10 bases lay in between. Per germline, CDR1 SGHRS and CDR2 YFSETQ. This CDR3 reads CASSADRADTQYF. For the CDR3, the DNA is TGCGCCAGCAGCGCAGACCGGGCAGATACGCAGTATTTT.

The chain has TRBV4-1 and TRBJ1-2; 7 nucleotides match TRBD1. Germline trimming cut 0 bases from V and 2 bases from J; bases unmatched to any gene: 3. This CDR3 is built from 15 residues. Germline-derived CDR1 and CDR2 are MGHRA and YSYEKL. This CDR3 reads CASSQDLGGNYGYTF. In nucleotides, the CDR3 is TGCGCCAGCAGCCAAGATTTAGGGGGCAACTATGGCTACACCTTC.

This chain links TRBV10-1 with TRBJ1-2; D gene unclear. CDR1 is WNHNN, CDR2 SYGVQD, per germline (reference sequence). The ends were cut back, 2 bases at V and 7 bases at J, with 14 bases in the middle. The CDR3 extends over 14 amino acids. As DNA, the CDR3 is TGCGCCAGCAGTGAGGCACCCGGAGGTGTTGGCTACACCTTC. Its protein product is CASSEAPGGVGYTF.